Shown below are 6 T cell receptor beta chains from a single sample sequenced in a study of blood T cell repertoires in COVID-19. Produced via immunoSEQ multiplex PCR; TCRdb's table is partial and in-frame only. The data show about 91,000 clones, around 88% seen once. Source material: peripheral blood. All receptors derive from a woman in her seventies with acute or convalescent COVID-19.

The chain joins TRBV7-8 to TRBJ2-7; TRBD1 matches at 7 bases. The V segment lost 1 base and the J segment 5 bases; nucleotides outside the gene matches: 8. The germline gives CDR1 SGHVS, CDR2 FQNEAQ. The CDR3 is made up of 15 amino acids. DNA for the CDR3: TGTGCCAGCAGCTTAGTGCCAGGGGGTCGGAACGAGCAGTACTTC. This sequence encodes CASSLVPGGRNEQYF.

This sequence joins TRBV15 and TRBJ2-7, with 9 bases matching TRBD1. V shed 3 bases, J shed 4 bases, and the junction held 7 bases outside the gene matches. The germline gives CDR1 LNHNV, CDR2 YYDKDF (reference sequence). The CDR3 sequence is 15 residues long. The CDR3 here is CATSRGGTGHYEQYF. CDR3 coding DNA: TGTGCCACCAGCAGGGGGGGGACAGGGCATTACGAGCAGTACTTC.

The chain combines TRBV5-6 with TRBJ2-1, with D tentatively TRBD2 (6 bases). Trimming removed 1 base at V and 4 bases at J, with 12 bases between. Germline assignment: CDR1 SGHDT and CDR2 YYEEEE. The length of the CDR3 is 15 residues. This chain's CDR3 is CASSLPGLTYNEQFF. The CDR3 DNA is TGTGCCAGCAGCTTGCCGGGACTGACGTACAATGAGCAGTTCTTC.

This chain links TRBV11-1 with TRBJ2-2, with 10 bases aligning to TRBD2. V shed 2 bases and J 6 bases; nucleotides not matched to a gene: 6. Germline V gene data show CDR1 as SGHAT and CDR2 as FQDESV (reference sequence). CDR3 length: 16 residues. CDR3 loop: CASSLLAGVVAGELFF. CDR3 bases: TGTGCCAGCAGCTTACTAGCGGGAGTTGTAGCCGGGGAGCTGTTTTTT.

The V and J genes are TRBV28 and TRBJ2-2, with D maybe TRBD1 (6 bases). CDR1 is MDHEN, CDR2 SYDVKM, per germline. The CDR3 length is 15 residues. Trimming took 6 bases from V and 2 from J, leaving 13 bases between them. The CDR3 loop is CASRGRDTNTGELFF. The DNA of the CDR3 is TGTGCCAGCAGGGGCCGGGACACCAACACCGGGGAGCTGTTTTTT.

V and J are TRBV20-1 and TRBJ1-2; no clear D. The CDR3 extends over 11 amino acids. The ends were cut back, 6 bases at V and 7 bases at J, with 12 bases in the middle. Germline CDR1 is DFQATT and CDR2 is SNEGSKA (reference sequence). The CDR3 bases are TGCAGTGCCCCTCCTGAGGCTGGCTACACCTTC. Its protein is CSAPPEAGYTF.